A single sample gave rise to the 8 T cell receptor beta chains below, sequenced in a study of neurological immune-mediated disorders. TCRdb reprocessed the 5' RACE reads with MiXCR, giving one entry per CDR3 protein. The sample holds about 54,000 distinct CDR3 sequences, more than 3% seen once. Sample: CD4+ T cells from blood. These receptors all come from a woman in her thirties or forties with multiple sclerosis.

This clonotype was seen at least ten times. This chain uses TRBV9 with TRBJ2-7; tentatively, D is TRBD2 (7 bases). The CDR3 loop spans 12 amino acids. Germline V CDR1 and CDR2: SGDLS, YYNGEE. V shed 9 bases and J shed 6 bases, with 16 bases lying between them. CDR3 residues: CATMLGGLEQYF. CDR3 bases: TGTGCCACCATGTTGGGGGGGCTCGAGCAGTACTTC.

This clonotype showed up many times. The chain recombines TRBV20-1 with TRBJ2-1, with 7 bases fitting TRBD1. Losses at the gene ends were 2 bases for V and 9 bases for J; bases not matched to a gene: 10. This CDR3 is built from 14 residues. Germline CDR1 reads DFQATT; CDR2 reads SNEGSKA (reference sequence). CDR3 DNA sequence: TGCAGTGCTAGATTAGAGGGGGCAGGAGGTGAGCAGTTCTTC. Translating gives CSARLEGAGGEQFF.

The V gene is TRBV5-1, the J gene TRBJ1-2; possible D gene TRBD1, 6 bases. This CDR3 region has 14 residues. CDR1 and CDR2 (germline): SGHRS, YFSETQ. Deletions cut 4 bases from V and 8 bases from J, with 18 bases between. CDR3 bases: TGCGCCAGCAGCCCCTTCGAGGGGGGGCGAGGCTACACCTTC. Translating it yields CASSPFEGGRGYTF.

There are many counts of this clonotype. The chain joins TRBV11-2 to TRBJ2-7; no definite D call. Germline CDR1 reads SGHAT; CDR2 reads FQNNGV. This CDR3 has 10 amino acids. Trimming pared 5 bases from V and 3 bases from J, leaving 2 bases between. Here the CDR3 reads CASSNYEQYF. The CDR3, as DNA: TGTGCCAGCAGCAACTACGAGCAGTACTTC.

This clonotype was recorded at least ten times. The J gene is TRBJ1-2, the V gene TRBV20-1; D unresolved. Deletions cut 5 bases from V and 1 base from J, with 14 bases between. This CDR3 is built from 14 residues. CDR1 is DFQATT, CDR2 SNEGSKA, per germline (reference sequence). The CDR3 region is CSAVNLGYNYGYTF. Written as DNA, the CDR3 is TGCAGTGCTGTTAACCTCGGATATAACTATGGCTACACCTTC.

This clonotype was detected many times. The J gene is TRBJ2-3, the V gene TRBV7-6, with D possibly being TRBD1 (6 bases). Trimming cost V 5 bases and J 7 bases, with 19 bases left between them. Looked up from germline, CDR1 is SGHVS and CDR2 is FNYEAQ. The CDR3 extends over 15 amino acids. The CDR3 region is CASSPRYREPNTQYF. The CDR3 nucleotides read TGTGCCAGCAGCCCCCGGTACAGGGAGCCAAATACGCAGTATTTT.

This clonotype was detected many times. The chain joins TRBV12-3 or TRBV12-4 to TRBJ2-3, with 9 bases matching TRBD2. The CDR3 spans 13 residues. With 11 bases clipped from V and 4 bases from J, the junction kept 7 bases outside the gene matches. The CDR3 loop reads CACGGGVADTQYF. The CDR3 nucleotides are TGTGCCTGCGGGGGGGGGGTCGCAGATACGCAGTATTTT.

Ten or more counts support this clonotype. J is TRBJ2-7 and V is TRBV7-9; 9 nucleotides align to TRBD1. CDR1 is SEHNR, CDR2 FQNEAQ, per germline (reference sequence). The CDR3 contains 16 residues. J gave up 0 bases and V 5 bases, and 8 bases lay outside the gene matches. DNA of the CDR3: TGTGCCAGCAGCCCAGGAGGGACAGGGAACTCCTACGAGCAGTACTTC. This encodes CASSPGGTGNSYEQYF.